What follows are 15 T cell receptor beta chains derived from one specimen sequenced in a study of post-analysis software for immune sequencing data. The study's findings and limits: Roughly 5 TRBV segments, including TRBV5-6, TRBV5-1 and TRBV20-1, were more frequent in patients than controls.

Tagging with unique molecular identifiers was a feature of the TCR beta cDNA libraries. TCRdb processed the PCR reads anew with MiXCR; each CDR3 protein has one entry. The sample has about 680,000 distinct CDR3 sequences, 59% seen once. For these receptors, no antigen is known. The sequenced sample consisted of blood. Receptors originate from a girl aged 2 to 10 with multiple sclerosis.

This clonotype turned up a few times. CDR3 amino acids: CASSLVGLDKGYTF. CDR3 nucleotides: TGTGCCAGCAGTTTAGTGGGCTTGGATAAAGGCTACACCTTC. The genes are TRBV12-3 or TRBV12-4 and TRBJ1-2; no definite D call. V was cut by 1 base and J by 8 bases, with 14 bases left in between. The CDR3 length is 14 residues.

V is TRBV6-5 and J is TRBJ2-5; maybe TRBD2 (6 bases). CDR1 and CDR2 (germline): MNHEY, SVGAGI. The CDR3 sequence is 15 residues long. V lost 2 bases, J lost 1 base, and 11 bases lay in between. This chain's CDR3 is CASSYDPGLQETQYF. CDR3 in DNA: TGTGCCAGCAGTTACGACCCGGGACTCCAAGAGACCCAGTACTTC.

This clonotype has just a few counts. This chain connects TRBV20-1 to TRBJ1-4, with D tentatively TRBD1 (5 bases). The germline V gene has CDR1 DFQATT and CDR2 SNEGSKA (reference sequence). The CDR3 is 13 residues long. Trimming took 6 bases from V and 6 from J, leaving 14 bases between them. The CDR3 DNA reads TGCAGTGCCGGGGTGGGGACGGATGAAAAACTGTTTTTT. It is translated as CSAGVGTDEKLFF.

This sequence joins TRBV9 and TRBJ2-1; D unclear. The CDR3 has 15 amino acids. Trimming took off 0 bases at V and 5 bases at J, with 12 bases between the two ends. In germline, CDR1 is SGDLS, CDR2 YYNGEE. The DNA for the CDR3 is TGTGCCAGCAGCGTAGCGTCGCGGATGGACAATGAGCAGTTCTTC. Encoded protein: CASSVASRMDNEQFF.

The chain combines TRBV20-1 with TRBJ2-1; 13 bases fit TRBD2. In germline, CDR1 is DFQATT, CDR2 SNEGSKA (reference sequence). V gave up 5 bases and J gave up 8 bases; unmatched junction bases: 9. The CDR3 is 15 residues long. CDR3 amino acids: CSAPRLAGGPDEQFF. The CDR3 coding sequence is TGCAGTGCTCCGAGACTAGCGGGGGGTCCCGATGAGCAGTTCTTC.

V usage is TRBV7-2 and J usage is TRBJ2-1; 11 nucleotides agree with TRBD2. Losses at the gene ends were 5 bases for V and 5 bases for J; bases not matched to a gene: 5. The CDR3 runs 15 residues. Germline CDR1 reads SGHTA; CDR2 reads FQGNSA. CDR3 sequence (DNA): TGTGCCAGCAGCCGACTAGCGGGGCTTCACAATGAGCAGTTCTTC. Residues: CASSRLAGLHNEQFF.

The chain uses TRBV12-3 or TRBV12-4 and TRBJ2-1; D is tentatively TRBD1 or TRBD2 (5 bases each). Trimming shortened V by 5 bases and J by 4 bases, and 15 bases separated the two germline ends. The CDR3 is 15 residues long. The CDR3 bases are TGTGCCAGCAGTGCCCCGGGACGGAATTACAATGAGCAGTTCTTC. It yields the protein CASSAPGRNYNEQFF.

The genes are TRBV4-1 and TRBJ2-1; TRBD1 matches 10 bases. The CDR3 sequence is 17 residues long. Per the germline V gene, CDR1 is MGHRA and CDR2 is YSYEKL. V shed 0 bases and J 9 bases; nucleotides not matched to a gene: 11. In DNA, the CDR3 is TGCGCCAGCAGCCAAGATCCCGGACAGGGGGTAAACGGTGAGCAGTTCTTC. Protein sequence: CASSQDPGQGVNGEQFF.

This clonotype showed up just once. CDR3 residues: CASCPKEDRAYGYTF. CDR3 DNA: TGTGCCAGCTGCCCCAAAGAGGACAGGGCCTATGGCTACACCTTC. This rearrangement joins TRBV7-8 to TRBJ1-2, with TRBD1 identical over 8 bases. V lost 8 bases to trimming and J lost 4 bases; unmatched junction nucleotides: 12. This CDR3 has 15 amino acids. Per the germline V gene, CDR1 is SGHVS and CDR2 is FQNEAQ.

V usage is TRBV24-1 and J usage is TRBJ2-1, with D uncertain. V lost 7 bases, J lost 9 bases, and 18 bases lay in between. Germline V CDR1 and CDR2: KGHDR, SFDVKD. This CDR3 contains 14 residues. CDR3 protein: CATSDPRSSFEQFF. In nucleotides, the CDR3 is TGTGCCACCAGCGACCCCCGCTCCTCCTTTGAGCAGTTCTTC.

J is TRBJ1-2 and V is TRBV29-1; 11 bases fit TRBD1. Per germline, CDR1 SQVTM and CDR2 ANQGSEA. Trimming removed 6 bases from V and 3 bases from J; junction bases left unmatched: 9. The CDR3 has 15 residues. The CDR3 DNA is TGCAGCGTATCCATACCGGGACAGGGGGACTATGGCTACACCTTC. Its translation: CSVSIPGQGDYGYTF.

The sample holds a few counts of this clonotype. J is TRBJ2-7 and V is TRBV4-1; 8 bases map to TRBD2. The V gene end was trimmed by 4 bases and the J gene end by 1 base; junction bases not matched to a gene: 9. The germline CDR1 and CDR2 sequences are MGHRA and YSYEKL. This CDR3 has 16 amino acids. For the CDR3, the DNA is TGCGCCAGCAGCCTAGGCGGGAGGTTGACTTCCTACGAGCAGTACTTC. Amino acid sequence: CASSLGGRLTSYEQYF.

This chain links TRBV5-5 with TRBJ2-7; no definite D call. The CDR3 is 13 amino acids. Trimming removed 2 bases at V and 3 bases at J, with 9 bases between. The germline V gene has CDR1 SGHKS and CDR2 YYEKEE (reference sequence). The CDR3 here is CASSFSLNYEQYF. For the CDR3, the DNA is TGTGCCAGCAGCTTTAGTCTTAACTACGAGCAGTACTTC.

This clonotype was counted a few times. J is TRBJ2-5 and V is TRBV10-3; D gene uncertain. Germline V gene lookup returns CDR1 ENHRY and CDR2 SYGVKD. This CDR3 spans 14 amino acids. V lost 8 bases to trimming and J lost 3 bases, with 16 bases between them. The CDR3: CAISTDGRKETQYF. CDR3 sequence (DNA): TGTGCCATCTCTACGGACGGAAGAAAAGAGACCCAGTACTTC.

This clonotype has only one observation. The chain combines TRBV12-3 or TRBV12-4 with TRBJ2-4, with D perhaps TRBD1 or TRBD2 (5 bases each). V dropped 4 bases and J dropped 1 base, with 14 bases sitting between them. The CDR3 spans 16 residues. The CDR3 loop reads CASSSGPGVAKNIQYF. The DNA for the CDR3 is TGTGCCAGCAGTTCGGGACCAGGTGTGGCCAAAAACATTCAGTACTTC.